This T cell receptor beta chain was observed in a study of OX40 agonist ivuxolimab in advanced cancers. Context from the whole study: Ivuxolimab was a fully human IgG2 agonistic monoclonal antibody targeting the costimulatory receptor OX40 (CD134). Intravenous ivuxolimab was administered to patients every 2 weeks at six dose levels: 0.01, 0.1, 0.3, 1.5, 3 and 10 mg/kg. Of the roughly 51 patients in dose escalation, 19 had hepatocellular carcinoma, approximately 15 had melanoma, 9 had renal cell carcinoma and 9 had head and neck cancer. The paper reports the monotherapy dose-escalation portion (N = 52 patients) of the phase I ivuxolimab trial. A male proportion of 70% to 90% and a mean age of roughly 55 years, ranging from 23 to 79, were recorded for the dose-escalation cohort. The point of sequencing TCRbeta in the periphery was to test whether ivuxolimab changed TCR sequence diversity and drove clonal T-cell expansion. Prior anti-PD-1, anti-PD-L1 or anti-CTLA-4 therapy was permitted, and checkpoint inhibitors had been received by less than 45% of dose-escalation patients. Partial responses occurred in three dose-escalation patients: two with cutaneous melanoma and one with hepatocellular carcinoma. Points the paper makes about the study in general: At doses of 0.1 to 3.0 mg/kg, clonal expansion of both CD4+ and CD8+ T cells in blood was seen between baseline and week 6. Low levels of normalized T-cell clonal expansion were also seen in some nonresponding patients. After ivuxolimab, CD8+ T cells had more expanded clones than CD4+ T cells on average. Antigen specificity was not determined for the clonally expanded peripheral T cells. In the 0.1-3.0 mg/kg groups, partial responders had among the lowest normalized peripheral clonal expansion, particularly in CD8+ T cells.

To sequence the TCRbeta CDR3 region, genomic DNA was isolated from the sorted cells. The immunoSEQ Assay was used to sequence the TCRbeta CDR3 regions. TCRdb limited this immuneACCESS table to in-frame rearrangements with V and J called. A share of clones is missing; checked studies link under half to unresolved V genes, and the rest is unexplained. This sample lists about 75,000 clones; around 83% were detected once. The ten most abundant clones make up under 20% of the sample. Patients with a history of autoimmune disease or receiving systemic immunosuppression were excluded from the trial. In every dose cohort, peripheral blood was drawn for TCR sequencing at baseline, cycle 4 day 1, and cycle 7 day 1. The samples were taken from a phase I, first-in-human, multicenter, open-label dose-escalation trial of ivuxolimab. Adults with locally advanced or metastatic melanoma, renal cell carcinoma, hepatocellular carcinoma or head and neck squamous cell carcinoma were enrolled in the trial. CD4+ and CD8+ T cells were sorted separately from peripheral blood before TCR sequencing.

About this clone: There is no known antigen for this receptor. Base quality data are lacking; no much larger clone is found one base away.

The CDR3 spans 15 residues, from the cysteine through the phenylalanine. CDR3 DNA is the only sequence kept; it has 45 bases, read in frame from the first base. The sample in question was CD4+ or CD8+ T cells sorted from blood, obtained in a trial of the OX40 agonist ivuxolimab. The TCR comes from an adult with an advanced solid tumor such as melanoma, head and neck, liver or kidney cancer. The rearrangement combines TRBV1 with TRBJ2-3; the D segment call TRBD2 is taken from the table without a DNA check. TRBV1 counts as a pseudogene. The CDR3 protein sequence reads: CTSSQDSRDGDTQYF. The DNA is TGCACCAGCAGCCAAGACTCGCGGGATGGAGATACGCAGTATTTT.